The 10 T cell receptor beta chains reported below all come from one sample, sequenced in a study of shared clonotypes between healthy human individuals. The repertoire was sequenced with immunoSEQ multiplex PCR; TCRdb's copy has only in-frame clones and lacks some. The sample yields 2 million to 2.5 million clones, over 85% seen once. The specimen was naive CD4+ T cells from PBMCs. Subset: CD45RA+ positively selected. The receptor set was obtained from a man aged 18 to 35 in good health. Some clones in this sample may be carry-over from other donors' samples.

This clone was counted once. The chain has TRBV6-5 and TRBJ2-3; D might be TRBD1 (6 bases). Trimming removed 6 bases at V and 7 bases at J, with 14 bases between. Germline values: CDR1 MNHEY, CDR2 SVGAGI. The CDR3 runs to 13 residues. This chain's CDR3 is CASSRTGSNTQYF. The CDR3 DNA follows: TGTGCCAGCAGCCGAACAGGGTCGAATACGCAGTATTTT.

V is TRBV9 and J is TRBJ2-3; 10 bases align to TRBD2. The CDR3 totals 16 residues. V trimming: 2 bases; J trimming: 2 bases; junction bases outside the gene matches: 5. The germline CDR1 and CDR2 sequences are SGDLS and YYNGEE. The CDR3 bases are TGTGCCAGCAGCGTTATAGCGGGAGGCTTCACAGATACGCAGTATTTT. This encodes CASSVIAGGFTDTQYF.

This clone was detected only once. V usage is TRBV4-2 and J usage is TRBJ1-2; no firm D call. The germline CDR1 and CDR2 sequences are LGHNA and YNFKEQ. This CDR3 spans 16 amino acids. V lost 1 base, J lost 7 bases, and 19 bases lay in between. The DNA for the CDR3 is TGTGCCAGCAGCCAAGTTAAGGGTGGGAGGTCCGGTGGCTACACCTTC. This codes for CASSQVKGGRSGGYTF.

The CDR3 region has the DNA TGTGCCAGCAGCTCGACTAGCGGGAGTGGGGATACGCAGTATTTT. Amino acids: CASSSTSGSGDTQYF. V usage is TRBV7-6 and J usage is TRBJ2-3; 12 nucleotides agree with TRBD2. The V gene end was trimmed by 4 bases and the J gene end by 6 bases; junction bases not matched to a gene: 5. CDR3 length: 15 amino acids. CDR1 and CDR2 (germline): SGHVS, FNYEAQ. Together with reference TRBV7-6 and TRBJ2-3, the CDR3 gives the full variable domain: GAGVSQSPRYKVTKRGQDVALRCDPISGHVSLYWYRQALGQGPEFLTYFNYEAQQDKSGLPNDRFSAERPEGSISTLTIQRTEQRDSAMYRCASSSTSGSGDTQYFGPGTRLTVL.

J is TRBJ2-7 and V is TRBV9, with 11 nucleotides matching TRBD2. The V and J ends lost 0 bases and 3 bases, in that order; junction bases with no gene match: 20. Looked up from germline, CDR1 is SGDLS and CDR2 is YYNGEE. The CDR3 extends over 21 amino acids. The CDR3 sequence: CASSVGIFLAGGPELYYEQYF. CDR3 in DNA: TGTGCCAGCAGCGTAGGGATATTCCTAGCGGGAGGTCCCGAACTATACTACGAGCAGTACTTC. Looking up the rest from reference TRBV9 and TRBJ2-7 gives the full variable domain: DSGVTQTPKHLITATGQRVTLRCSPRSGDLSVYWYQQSLDQGLQFLIQYYNGEERAKGNILERFSAQQFPDLHSELNLSSLELGDSALYFCASSVGIFLAGGPELYYEQYFGPGTRLTVT.

The chain links TRBV2 to TRBJ1-5; D is unresolved. Germline CDR1 and CDR2: SNHLY and FYNNEI. Trimming stripped 4 bases from V and 3 bases from J, with 7 bases between. The CDR3 runs 13 residues. The CDR3 DNA reads TGTGCCAGCAGTGGTCAGGACAATCAGCCCCAGCATTTT. Translation gives CASSGQDNQPQHF.

The table lists this clone with a few counts. This rearrangement joins TRBV6-6 to TRBJ1-1; D possibly corresponds to TRBD1 (5 bases). The CDR3 spans 12 residues. Germline V gives CDR1 MNHNY, CDR2 SVGAGI (reference sequence). Trimming stripped 4 bases from V and 8 bases from J, with 11 bases between. The chain's CDR3 is CASSFGGGEAFF. CDR3 nucleotides: TGTGCCAGCAGTTTCGGGGGTGGAGAAGCTTTCTTT.

In the case of this clone: This CDR3 is also generated by other DNA sequences in the sample. The chain recombines TRBV5-1 with TRBJ2-7; 10 bases align to TRBD2. V dropped 3 bases and J dropped 2; count of bases not matched to a gene: 2. There are 14 residues in the CDR3. Germline V gives CDR1 SGHRS, CDR2 YFSETQ. CDR3 coding DNA: TGCGCCAGCAGCTGGACTAGCGGCACCTACGAGCAGTACTTC. Its protein product is CASSWTSGTYEQYF.

The V and J genes are TRBV29-1 and TRBJ2-2; TRBD2 matches at 14 bases. Trimming took 4 bases from V and 1 from J; bases not matched to a gene: 5. The CDR3 sequence is 17 residues long. Germline V gene sequence: CDR1 SQVTM, CDR2 ANQGSEA. The CDR3 nucleotides are TGCAGCGTTGTTGAGACTAGCGGGAGGGGGAACACCGGGGAGCTGTTTTTT. It translates to CSVVETSGRGNTGELFF.

The rearrangement links TRBV14 to TRBJ2-3; D is unclear. Germline CDR1 is SGHDN and CDR2 is FVKESK. V was pared by 1 base and J by 2 bases, with 4 bases between. The CDR3 sequence is 13 residues long. CDR3 protein: CASSQVSTDTQYF. The CDR3 DNA sequence: TGTGCCAGCAGCCAAGTTTCCACAGATACGCAGTATTTT.